The entry below gives a single T cell receptor (beta chain) sequence along with its context. Its antigen is currently not known. No base quality information exists; no much larger clone differs at one position. The collaborating institutions used their own protocols to collect whole blood in K2EDTA tubes. For TCRbeta analysis, collaborators shipped samples in one of three forms: frozen whole blood, isolated PBMCs, or DNA extracted from either of those sample types. CDR1 and CDR2 are drawn from the germline V gene: SQVTM, ANQGSEA. The V end loses 4 bases and the J end loses 4 bases, and a stretch of 10 bases separates them. The CDR3 spans 12 residues, from the cysteine through the phenylalanine. Only the CDR3 part of the read is kept: 36 bases, read in frame from the first base. The sample comes from a study of blood T cell repertoires in COVID-19 (dated by TCRdb to about 2020). Turning to the overall study: Collaborator samples came from the United States, Italy and Spain and covered acute and convalescent phases of COVID-19. The prospective study material was composed of cDNA or gDNA derived from T cells, B-cell-depleted T cells, or PBMCs. Deeply sampled blood TCRbeta repertoires from subjects exposed to, actively infected with, or recovered from COVID-19 were included in the dataset. Nearly every sample came with metadata listing a de-identified subject ID, COVID-19 status, age in years and sex. HLA class I and class II types, where available, came from metadata supplied by the sample provider rather than from assay-based typing. The repertoires were released in a freely available public database meant as a resource for research on the immune response to SARS-CoV-2. The samples were drawn from the first 160 participants of the ongoing ImmuneRACE study and from 1,254 subjects provided by 6 global collaborators.

Summary of the overall study and its limitations: The quantity of clinical and demographic metadata differed by source and by participant and was supplied without curation.

TCRbeta CDR3 regions were amplified from genomic DNA by means of the immunoSEQ Assay, a bias-controlled multiplex PCR. The study's own analysis went as follows. The number of nucleated cells in each sample was estimated from the amplification of reference gene primers within the assay. Sequence reads were collapsed and filtered to measure the absolute abundance of every unique TCRbeta CDR3 rearrangement. Productive Simpson clonality was computed per sample as the square root of Simpson's diversity index over productive rearrangements. Sourced from immuneACCESS, this table was stored by TCRdb with only in-frame sequences that have V and J called. A share of the clones is absent; for the studies checked, an unresolved V gene accounts for under half, and the remainder has no known explanation. V and J calls and clone size are as listed in that table; D and trimming were resolved from the DNA. This sample lists about 110,000 clones; 80% to 90% were detected once. The ten largest clones add up to 16% of the sample.

The specimen was peripheral blood. The clonotype was recovered from an older woman with acute or convalescent COVID-19. The chain couples TRBV29-1 to TRBJ1-1, with TRBD1 as a weak D call on 5 bases. The bases are TGCAGCGTTGGGGTCCAGGGCACTGAAGCTTTCTTT. Translated, this gives CSVGVQGTEAFF.